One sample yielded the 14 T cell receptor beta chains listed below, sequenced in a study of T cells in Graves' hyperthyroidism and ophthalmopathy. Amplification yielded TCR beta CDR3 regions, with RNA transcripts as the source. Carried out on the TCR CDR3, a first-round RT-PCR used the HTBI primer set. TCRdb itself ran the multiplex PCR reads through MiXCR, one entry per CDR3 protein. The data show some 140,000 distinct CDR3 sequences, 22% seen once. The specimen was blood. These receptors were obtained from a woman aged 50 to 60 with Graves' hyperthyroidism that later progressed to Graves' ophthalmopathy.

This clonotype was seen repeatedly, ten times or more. CDR3 coding DNA: TGCAGTGCTGTGAGGCAGGGGACCTACGAGCAGTACTTC. As protein: CSAVRQGTYEQYF. The chain is built from TRBV20-1 and TRBJ2-7; weak D call: TRBD1 (6 bases). The germline CDR1 and CDR2 sequences are DFQATT and SNEGSKA (reference sequence). Trimming left V 5 bases short and J 2 bases short, with 13 bases between. The CDR3 loop spans 13 amino acids.

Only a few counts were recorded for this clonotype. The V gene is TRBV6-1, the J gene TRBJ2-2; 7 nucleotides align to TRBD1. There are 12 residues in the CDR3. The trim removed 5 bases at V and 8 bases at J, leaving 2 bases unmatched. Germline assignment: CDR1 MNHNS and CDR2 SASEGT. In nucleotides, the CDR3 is TGTGCCAGCAGTATCAGGGGGGGGGAGCTGTTTTTT. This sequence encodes CASSIRGGELFF.

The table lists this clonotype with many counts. CDR3 DNA sequence: TGTGCCAGCAGCCCAGTCGGAGCGGGCTACAATGAGCAGTTCTTC. Translation gives CASSPVGAGYNEQFF. The rearrangement joins TRBV28 to TRBJ2-1; maybe TRBD2 (6 bases). The V gene's germline CDR1 is MDHEN and CDR2 SYDVKM. V gave up 6 bases and J gave up 3 bases, with 15 bases separating them. The CDR3 runs to 15 residues.

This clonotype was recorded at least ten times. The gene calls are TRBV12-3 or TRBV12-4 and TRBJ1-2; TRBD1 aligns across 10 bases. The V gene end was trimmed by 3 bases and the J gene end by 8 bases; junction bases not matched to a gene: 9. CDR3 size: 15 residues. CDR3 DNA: TGTGCCAGCAGTTTTACCGGGACAGGGGCTGGAGGCTACACCTTC. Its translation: CASSFTGTGAGGYTF.

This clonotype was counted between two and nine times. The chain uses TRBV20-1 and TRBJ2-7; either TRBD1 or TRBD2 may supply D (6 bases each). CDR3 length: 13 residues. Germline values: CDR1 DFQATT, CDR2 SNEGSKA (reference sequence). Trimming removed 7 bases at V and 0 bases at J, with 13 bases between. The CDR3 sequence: CSGAGHLSYEQYF. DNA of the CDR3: TGCAGTGGGGCGGGACACCTCTCCTACGAGCAGTACTTC.

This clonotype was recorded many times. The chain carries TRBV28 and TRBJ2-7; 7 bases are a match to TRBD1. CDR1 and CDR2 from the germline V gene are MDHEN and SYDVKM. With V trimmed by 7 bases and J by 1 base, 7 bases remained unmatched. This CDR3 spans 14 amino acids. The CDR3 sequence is CASISTGASYEQYF. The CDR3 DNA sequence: TGTGCCAGCATTAGTACAGGGGCTTCCTACGAGCAGTACTTC.

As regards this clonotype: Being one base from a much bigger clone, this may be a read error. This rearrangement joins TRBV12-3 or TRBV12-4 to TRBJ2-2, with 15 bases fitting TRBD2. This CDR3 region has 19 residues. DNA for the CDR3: TGTGCCAGCAGTTGGACAGGACTAGCGGGAGGGCCAAACACCGGGGAGCTATCTTTT. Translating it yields CASSWTGLAGGPNTGELSF.

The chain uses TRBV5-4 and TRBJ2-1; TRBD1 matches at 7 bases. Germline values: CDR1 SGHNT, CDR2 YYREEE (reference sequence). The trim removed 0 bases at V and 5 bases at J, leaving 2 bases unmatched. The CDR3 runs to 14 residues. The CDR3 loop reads CASSLVRGNNEQFF. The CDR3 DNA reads TGTGCCAGCAGCTTGGTCAGGGGGAACAATGAGCAGTTCTTC.

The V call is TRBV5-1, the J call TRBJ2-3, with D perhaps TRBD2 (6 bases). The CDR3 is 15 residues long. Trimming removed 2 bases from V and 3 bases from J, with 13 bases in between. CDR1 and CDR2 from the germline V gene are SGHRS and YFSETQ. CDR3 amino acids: CASSFTSSLTDTQYF. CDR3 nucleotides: TGCGCCAGCAGCTTCACTAGCAGCCTAACAGATACGCAGTATTTT. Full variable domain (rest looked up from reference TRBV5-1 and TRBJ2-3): KAGVTQTPRYLIKTRGQQVTLSCSPISGHRSVSWYQQTPGQGLQFLFEYFSETQRNKGNFPGRFSGRQFSNSRSEMNVSTLELGDSALYLCASSFTSSLTDTQYFGPGTRLTVL.

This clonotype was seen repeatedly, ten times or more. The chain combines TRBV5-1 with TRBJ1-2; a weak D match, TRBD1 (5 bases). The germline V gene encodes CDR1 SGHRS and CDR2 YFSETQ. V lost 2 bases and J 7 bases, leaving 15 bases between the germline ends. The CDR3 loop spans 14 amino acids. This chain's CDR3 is CASSFELQGGGYTF. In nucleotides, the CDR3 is TGCGCCAGCAGCTTTGAACTTCAGGGTGGTGGCTACACCTTC. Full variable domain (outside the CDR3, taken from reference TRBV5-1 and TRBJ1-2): KAGVTQTPRYLIKTRGQQVTLSCSPISGHRSVSWYQQTPGQGLQFLFEYFSETQRNKGNFPGRFSGRQFSNSRSEMNVSTLELGDSALYLCASSFELQGGGYTFGSGTRLTVV.

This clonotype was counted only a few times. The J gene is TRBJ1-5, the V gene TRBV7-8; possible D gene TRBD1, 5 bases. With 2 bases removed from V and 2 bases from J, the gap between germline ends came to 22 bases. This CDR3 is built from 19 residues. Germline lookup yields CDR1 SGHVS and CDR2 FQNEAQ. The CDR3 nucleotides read TGTGCCAGCAGCTTAAGTTCGGTCTTCAGGGATCATGGCAATCAGCCCCAGCATTTT. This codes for CASSLSSVFRDHGNQPQHF.

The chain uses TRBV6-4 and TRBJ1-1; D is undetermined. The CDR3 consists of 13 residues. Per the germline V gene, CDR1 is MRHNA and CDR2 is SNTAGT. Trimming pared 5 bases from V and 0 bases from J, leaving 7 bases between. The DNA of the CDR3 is TGTGCCAGCAGTCGGTTCGTGAACACTGAAGCTTTCTTT. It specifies CASSRFVNTEAFF.

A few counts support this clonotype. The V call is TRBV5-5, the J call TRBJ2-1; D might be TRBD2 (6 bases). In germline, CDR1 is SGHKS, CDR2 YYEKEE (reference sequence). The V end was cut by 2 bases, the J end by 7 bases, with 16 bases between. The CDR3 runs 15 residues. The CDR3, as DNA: TGTGCCAGCAGCTTTCCCCGGACTATCTCGAATGAGCAGTTCTTC. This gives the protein CASSFPRTISNEQFF.

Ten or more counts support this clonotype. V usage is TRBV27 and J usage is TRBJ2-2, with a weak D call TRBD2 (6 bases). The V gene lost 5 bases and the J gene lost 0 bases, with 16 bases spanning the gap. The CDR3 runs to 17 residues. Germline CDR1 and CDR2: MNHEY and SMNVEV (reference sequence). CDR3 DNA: TGTGCCAGCAGTCCCAGGGTCTCGGGAGCGAACACCGGGGAGCTGTTTTTT. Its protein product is CASSPRVSGANTGELFF.